The 26 T cell receptor beta chains below were found in one sample sequenced in a study of shared clonotypes between healthy human individuals. The method was immunoSEQ multiplex PCR; TCRdb's version includes in-frame clones alone and lacks a portion of them. Of a few hundred thousand clones listed, around 72% are singletons. The source material was memory CD4+ T cells sorted from blood. Subset: CD45RA-negative fraction. Source of these receptors: a man aged 30 to 39 in good health.

The gene calls are TRBV6-1 and TRBJ1-1; D gene ambiguous. V was shortened by 6 bases and J by 6 bases, with 17 bases between the two germline ends. The CDR3 sequence is 14 residues long. Per the germline V gene, CDR1 is MNHNS and CDR2 is SASEGT. The CDR3 bases are TGTGCCAGCAGCTCCCATTCCGCTGGGGCTGAAGCTTTCTTT. Translating it yields CASSSHSAGAEAFF.

This chain connects TRBV11-3 to TRBJ2-3; TRBD2 matches at 7 bases. The CDR3 loop spans 13 amino acids. Trimming removed 5 bases from V and 6 bases from J; junction bases left unmatched: 5. Germline V gene data show CDR1 as SGHNT and CDR2 as YENEEA. CDR3 nucleotide sequence: TGTGCCAGCAGCAAGGGAGGGAAGGATACGCAGTATTTT. This gives the protein CASSKGGKDTQYF.

The chain carries TRBV7-2 and TRBJ2-1; tentatively, D is TRBD2 (5 bases). In germline, CDR1 is SGHTA, CDR2 FQGNSA. Trimming removed 4 bases at V and 0 bases at J, with 10 bases between. CDR3 length: 15 amino acids. CDR3 region: CASSSASNSYNEQFF. CDR3 nucleotides: TGTGCCAGCAGCTCCGCTAGCAACTCCTACAATGAGCAGTTCTTC. The entire variable domain, with the rest obtained from reference TRBV7-2 and TRBJ2-1, is as follows: GAGVSQSPSNKVTEKGKDVELRCDPISGHTALYWYRQSLGQGLEFLIYFQGNSAPDKSGLPSDRFSAERTGGSVSTLTIQRTQQEDSAVYLCASSSASNSYNEQFFGPGTRLTVL.

The chain recombines TRBV30 with TRBJ2-7; possibly TRBD2 for D (6 bases). Germline V CDR1 and CDR2: GTSNPN, SVGIG (reference sequence). The CDR3 runs 14 residues. Trimming left V 0 bases short and J 2 bases short, with 11 bases between. CDR3 loop: CAWSVGGTTYEQYF. The CDR3 DNA reads TGTGCCTGGAGTGTTGGGGGGACCACCTACGAGCAGTACTTC.

This sequence joins TRBV10-2 and TRBJ2-7, with TRBD1 identical over 7 bases. Germline loops: CDR1 WSHSY, CDR2 SAAADI. V lost 4 bases and J lost 4; bases outside the gene matches: 4. This CDR3 comprises 13 residues. The CDR3 bases are TGCGCCAGCAGTGTGACAGGGATTTACGAGCAGTACTTC. The encoded protein is CASSVTGIYEQYF.

This clone was picked up a small number of times. The chain carries TRBV5-6 and TRBJ2-7, with a weak D call TRBD1 (5 bases). CDR3 size: 11 residues. Trimming left V 3 bases short and J 6 bases short, with 7 bases between. CDR1 is SGHDT and CDR2 is YYEEEE in the germline V gene. The chain's CDR3 is CASSSGFEQYF. Written as DNA, the CDR3 is TGTGCCAGCAGCTCAGGGTTCGAGCAGTACTTC. Complete variable domain (other parts from reference TRBV5-6 and TRBJ2-7): DAGVTQSPTHLIKTRGQQVTLRCSPKSGHDTVSWYQQALGQGPQFIFQYYEEEERQRGNFPDRFSGHQFPNYSSELNVNALLLGDSALYLCASSSGFEQYFGPGTRLTVT.

This clone was recorded a few times. This chain joins TRBV5-1 and TRBJ2-2; the D is unclear. The CDR3 has 14 residues. V dropped 2 bases and J dropped 7 bases, with 12 bases sitting between them. The germline V gene encodes CDR1 SGHRS and CDR2 YFSETQ. In DNA, the CDR3 is TGCGCCAGCAGCTTAGCCACTCTAGGCGGGGAGCTGTTTTTT. Translation: CASSLATLGGELFF.

V usage is TRBV5-1 and J usage is TRBJ2-5, with TRBD2 matching over 9 bases. J lost 5 bases, V lost 0 bases, and 2 bases had no gene match. This CDR3 is built from 14 residues. Germline V gene sequence: CDR1 SGHRS, CDR2 YFSETQ. DNA of the CDR3: TGCGCCAGCAGCTTGGATGCGGGGGGGGAGACCCAGTACTTC. Translating gives CASSLDAGGETQYF.

The chain is built from TRBV27 and TRBJ1-5, with D possibly being TRBD1 (6 bases). Trimming cost V 3 bases and J 3 bases, with 12 bases left between them. The CDR3 spans 15 residues. CDR1 MNHEY and CDR2 SMNVEV come from the germline V gene (reference sequence). The CDR3: CASSFRGRINQPQHF. The CDR3 DNA reads TGTGCCAGCAGTTTCAGGGGACGGATCAATCAGCCCCAGCATTTT.

This clone was recorded a few times. The chain recombines TRBV5-1 with TRBJ2-3, with D maybe TRBD2 (6 bases). CDR3 length equals 15 residues. Trimming took off 4 bases at V and 0 bases at J, with 12 bases between the two ends. Looked up from germline, CDR1 is SGHRS and CDR2 is YFSETQ. The CDR3 bases are TGCGCCAGCAGCGTAGGGACTCCCAGCACAGATACGCAGTATTTT. Its protein product is CASSVGTPSTDTQYF.

The chain combines TRBV2 with TRBJ2-5; no clear D. Germline CDR1 reads SNHLY; CDR2 reads FYNNEI. This CDR3 is 14 amino acids long. V was cut by 5 bases and J by 0 bases, with 10 bases left in between. As DNA, the CDR3 is TGTGCCAGCAGTTATAGCATCCACCAAGAGACCCAGTACTTC. This encodes CASSYSIHQETQYF.

The CDR3, as DNA: TGTGCCAGCTCACCCCAGACAGGGCTGAATGGCTACACCTTC. The encoded protein is CASSPQTGLNGYTF. This chain links TRBV18 with TRBJ1-2; TRBD1 agrees at 7 bases. V lost 3 bases and J lost 6; bases outside the gene matches: 7. This CDR3 has 14 amino acids. Looked up from germline, CDR1 is KGHSH and CDR2 is LQKENI.

This clone occurred a few times. The chain links TRBV5-5 to TRBJ2-7, with D perhaps matching TRBD1 (5 bases). CDR3 length: 16 amino acids. Germline V lookup: CDR1 SGHKS, CDR2 YYEKEE (reference sequence). Trimming removed 1 base at V and 4 bases at J, with 18 bases between. This CDR3 is CASSLYPSGAPYEQYF. In DNA form, the CDR3 reads TGTGCCAGCAGCTTGTACCCGTCTGGGGCACCTTACGAGCAGTACTTC.

This chain joins TRBV5-1 and TRBJ1-6; a weak D match, TRBD1 (6 bases). The CDR3 consists of 17 residues. The germline V and J ends were trimmed by 1 base and 9 bases, with 20 bases remaining between them. CDR1 and CDR2 from the germline V gene are SGHRS and YFSETQ. The CDR3 loop is CASSLSGGDGRGSPLHF. For the CDR3, the DNA is TGCGCCAGCAGCTTGTCGGGGGGCGACGGACGGGGTTCACCCCTCCACTTT.

In this sample, this clone turned up a few times. Other nucleotide sequences from this sample produce the same CDR3. CDR3 in amino acids: CASSLVLNSYEQYF. In nucleotides, the CDR3 is TGCGCCAGCAGCTTGGTACTTAACTCCTACGAGCAGTACTTC. The chain has TRBV5-1 and TRBJ2-7; D is unresolved. V lost 0 bases and J lost 0, with 7 bases in between. CDR1 SGHRS and CDR2 YFSETQ come from the germline V gene. The CDR3 has 14 amino acids.

This sequence joins TRBV6-5 and TRBJ2-7, with TRBD2 matching over 14 bases. Germline values: CDR1 MNHEY, CDR2 SVGAGI. V lost 6 bases, J lost 3 bases, and 4 bases stayed unmatched. The CDR3 is 15 residues long. The CDR3 is CASRAGTSGGYEQYF. As DNA, the CDR3 is TGTGCCAGCAGGGCCGGGACTAGCGGGGGCTACGAGCAGTACTTC.

V usage is TRBV9 and J usage is TRBJ2-7, with 7 bases fitting TRBD1. CDR1 SGDLS and CDR2 YYNGEE come from the germline V gene. Trimming took 4 bases from V and 1 from J; bases not matched to a gene: 8. This CDR3 spans 15 amino acids. CDR3 DNA: TGTGCCAGCAGCCCTCGGACAGGCGGGTCCTACGAGCAGTACTTC. Its protein product is CASSPRTGGSYEQYF.

The V gene is TRBV29-1, the J gene TRBJ2-5, with no clear D. The CDR3 loop spans 14 amino acids. The germline V gene has CDR1 SQVTM and CDR2 ANQGSEA. Trimming removed 8 bases from V and 4 bases from J, with 20 bases in between. CDR3 in DNA: TGCAGCTTAGGATCTTGTGGACGGGCAGAGACCCAGTACTTC. Amino acids: CSLGSCGRAETQYF.

The gene calls are TRBV5-1 and TRBJ1-1, with D perhaps TRBD1 (5 bases). CDR1 SGHRS and CDR2 YFSETQ come from the germline V gene. This CDR3 is built from 15 residues. V gave up 1 base and J gave up 3 bases, with 13 bases separating them. CDR3 coding DNA: TGCGCCAGCAGCTTGAACCCAGGGACGGACACTGAAGCTTTCTTT. Its translation: CASSLNPGTDTEAFF.

The V gene is TRBV9, the J gene TRBJ2-1; 11 bases match TRBD2. With V trimmed by 4 bases and J by 9 bases, 12 bases remained unmatched. The germline gives CDR1 SGDLS, CDR2 YYNGEE. The CDR3 length is 16 residues. CDR3 sequence (DNA): TGTGCCAGCAGCTTTACTAGCGGGAGTCCCTCGGGTGAGCAGTTCTTC. It yields the protein CASSFTSGSPSGEQFF.

This chain links TRBV27 with TRBJ1-5; tentative D call: TRBD1 (5 bases). V shed 6 bases and J shed 1 base, with 19 bases lying between them. Germline assignment: CDR1 MNHEY and CDR2 SMNVEV (reference sequence). The CDR3 extends over 17 amino acids. CDR3 nucleotide sequence: TGTGCCAGCAGACCGGGCCGCAGCTGGGGGAGCAATCAGCCCCAGCATTTT. Amino acid sequence: CASRPGRSWGSNQPQHF.

With regard to this clone: Compared with germline, one end of the junction differs, possibly owing to a read error. The chain joins TRBV29-1 to TRBJ2-5; 7 nucleotides align to TRBD2. This CDR3 has 13 residues. Germline V CDR1 and CDR2: SQVTM, ANQGSEA. The DNA for the CDR3 is TGCAGCGTAGAAGGGGAGGGGCGGGAGACCCAGTACTTC. Residues: CSVEGEGRETQYF.

The rearrangement uses TRBV27 and TRBJ1-4, with TRBD1 as a possible D gene (6 bases). Germline V gives CDR1 MNHEY, CDR2 SMNVEV (reference sequence). The CDR3 is 18 amino acids. With 3 bases removed from V and 5 bases from J, the gap between germline ends came to 22 bases. CDR3 sequence reads: CASSFGGMFGQRNEKLFF. In nucleotides, the CDR3 is TGTGCCAGCAGTTTTGGGGGCATGTTCGGACAGAGGAATGAAAAACTGTTTTTT.

This chain connects TRBV29-1 to TRBJ1-4; unclear D gene. The CDR3 is 12 amino acids. Trimming stripped 3 bases from V and 3 bases from J, with 5 bases between. The germline CDR1 and CDR2 sequences are SQVTM and ANQGSEA. Written as DNA, the CDR3 is TGCAGCGTTGAGGCGGCTAATGAAAAACTGTTTTTT. As protein: CSVEAANEKLFF. Full variable domain (rest looked up from reference TRBV29-1 and TRBJ1-4): SAVISQKPSRDICQRGTSLTIQCQVDSQVTMMFWYRQQPGQSLTLIATANQGSEATYESGFVIDKFPISRPNLTFSTLTVSNMSPEDSSIYLCSVEAANEKLFFGSGTQLSVL.

The chain carries TRBV18 and TRBJ2-6, with D uncertain. V was shortened by 5 bases and J by 0 bases, with 17 bases between the two germline ends. The CDR3 contains 18 residues. CDR1 is KGHSH and CDR2 is LQKENI in the germline V gene. In DNA, the CDR3 is TGTGCCAGCTCAACCCTTCGGGTGGAGAGCTCTGGGGCCAACGTCCTGACTTTC. This sequence encodes CASSTLRVESSGANVLTF.

This chain links TRBV14 with TRBJ1-1; no definite D call. The germline V and J ends were trimmed by 0 bases and 10 bases, with 15 bases remaining between them. CDR1 SGHDN and CDR2 FVKESK come from the germline V gene. This CDR3 has 14 residues. The CDR3 nucleotides are TGTGCCAGCAGCCAAGATTGGCGGGGAGGTGTAGCTTTCTTT. Protein product: CASSQDWRGGVAFF. Full variable domain (missing parts from reference TRBV14 and TRBJ1-1): EAGVTQFPSHSVIEKGQTVTLRCDPISGHDNLYWYRRVMGKEIKFLLHFVKESKQDESGMPNNRFLAERTGGTYSTLKVQPAELEDSGVYFCASSQDWRGGVAFFGQGTRLTVV.